A single sample gave rise to the 5 T cell receptor beta chains below, sequenced in a study of blood T cells in healthy people across ages. A sample-barcoded 5' primer and a J-beta primer mix were used in a second PCR of about 7 to 12 cycles. TCRdb ran MiXCR on the 5' RACE reads and lists one entry per CDR3 protein. The table records 550,000 to 750,000 distinct CDR3 sequences, around 20% of them present only once. Sequencing was carried out using blood. These receptors came from a man between 70 and 80 years old in good health.

As for this clonotype: The conserved final phenylalanine or tryptophan is absent from the CDR3, which likely points to a read error. This rearrangement joins TRBV24-1 to TRBJ1-1, with a weak D call TRBD1 (5 bases). The CDR3 runs to 15 residues. Germline assignment: CDR1 KGHDR and CDR2 SFDVKD. V gave up 9 bases and J gave up 5 bases, with 21 bases separating them. CDR3 sequence: CATSSGTAGRTEAFL. The DNA for the CDR3 is TGTGCCACCTCTTCGGGGACCGCAGGTAGGACTGAAGCTTTCCTT.

The chain employs TRBV2 and TRBJ2-5; D remains unclear. The CDR3 contains 11 residues. V lost 7 bases and J 5 bases, leaving 8 bases between the germline ends. Germline CDR1 is SNHLY and CDR2 is FYNNEI. Here the CDR3 DNA reads TGTGCCAGCACACTCAGGGAGACCCAGTACTTC. Its protein product is CASTLRETQYF.

This clonotype was detected a few times. The chain couples TRBV7-2 to TRBJ2-5, with a tentative D call TRBD2 (5 bases). The J call could be wrong; TRBJ2-7 is a better fit for the DNA end. Germline CDR1 SGHTA, CDR2 FQGNSA. This CDR3 has 14 residues. CDR3 nucleotide sequence: TGTGCCAGCAGCCCCGGAGGCCCGCCCTACGAGCAGTACTTC. Amino acid sequence: CASSPGGPPYEQYF.

This rearrangement joins TRBV24-1 to TRBJ2-5; TRBD1 is a possible D gene (6 bases). Trimming stripped 8 bases from V and 5 bases from J, with 11 bases between. CDR1 is KGHDR, CDR2 SFDVKD, per germline. The CDR3 totals 12 residues. The DNA for the CDR3 is TGTGCCACCACGACAGGCGGCGAGACCCAGTACTTC. Translation: CATTTGGETQYF.

This clonotype was seen more than once but under ten times. The gene calls are TRBV7-6 and TRBJ2-7; TRBD1 matches at 7 bases. The length of the CDR3 is 14 residues. Per germline, CDR1 SGHVS and CDR2 FNYEAQ. V lost 7 bases and J lost 6; bases outside the gene matches: 12. In nucleotides, the CDR3 is TGTGCCAGCACCCCGGGACAGCAGTTCGGCGAGCAGTACTTC. Residues: CASTPGQQFGEQYF.